This TCR beta chain comes out of a study of CD8+ T cells in alopecia areata. Overall study context: Oral tofacitinib, 5 to 10 mg twice daily, was given in an open-label trial.

Following extraction, RNA underwent reverse transcription to cDNA, which served as the sequencing template. Data came from immunoSEQ multiplex PCR; TCRdb stores just in-frame clones and leaves some out. The data hold about 120,000 clones, with about half observed a single time. The trim removed 5 bases at V and 5 bases at J, leaving 8 bases unmatched. CDR1 and CDR2 from the germline V gene are SEHNR and FQNEAQ (reference sequence). This CDR3 region has 17 residues. The treatment was: oral pan-JAK inhibitor, 5-10 mg twice daily. Study conclusions and caveats: A great number of expanded lesional clones endured in scalp and blood during tofacitinib. Association of baseline CD8+ expansion with response is uncertain owing to one nonresponder.

This clone was counted only a few times. Its antigen is unknown. The input for sequencing was CD4+ T cells sorted from blood, taken at week 4, from a patient treated with tofacitinib. The source of this sequence is a human donor with alopecia areata. The chain carries TRBV7-9 and TRBJ2-2, with 13 bases identical to TRBD2. The CDR3 bases are TGTGCCAGCAGCCCGAGGACTAGCGGGGGCGAAACCGGGGAGCTGTTTTTT. Amino acid sequence: CASSPRTSGGETGELFF.